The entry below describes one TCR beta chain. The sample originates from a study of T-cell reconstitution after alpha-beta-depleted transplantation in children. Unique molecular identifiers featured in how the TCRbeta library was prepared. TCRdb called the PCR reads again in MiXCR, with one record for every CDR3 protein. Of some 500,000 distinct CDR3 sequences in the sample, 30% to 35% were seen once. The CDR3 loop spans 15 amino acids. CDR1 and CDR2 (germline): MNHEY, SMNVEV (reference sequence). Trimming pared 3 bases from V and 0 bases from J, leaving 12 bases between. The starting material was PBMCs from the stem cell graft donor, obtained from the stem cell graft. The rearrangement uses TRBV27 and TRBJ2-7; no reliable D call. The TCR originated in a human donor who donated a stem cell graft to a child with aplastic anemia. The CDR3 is CASSFWAATSYEQYF. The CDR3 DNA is TGTGCCAGCAGTTTTTGGGCGGCGACCTCCTACGAGCAGTACTTC.